One and the same sample provided the 6 T cell receptor beta chains below, sequenced in a study of technical replicates of blood from several donors. The data were produced by immunoSEQ multiplex PCR, yet TCRdb's version contains in-frame clones alone and is incomplete. The sample contains tens of thousands of clones, roughly 94% of which appear only once. The source material was T cells isolated from PBMCs. These receptors were collected from a human donor in good health.

The J gene is TRBJ2-2, the V gene TRBV19; D unclear. The CDR3 is 12 residues long. Deletions cut 5 bases from V and 6 bases from J, with 7 bases between. The germline gives CDR1 LNHDA, CDR2 SQIVND (reference sequence). The CDR3 is CASSSPAGELFF. CDR3 sequence (DNA): TGTGCCAGTAGTTCGCCGGCCGGGGAGCTGTTTTTT.

The chain recombines TRBV29-1 with TRBJ2-5; 10 nucleotides align to TRBD2. The CDR3 spans 14 residues. V was pared by 4 bases and J by 5 bases, with 7 bases of the junction left unmatched. Germline CDR1 SQVTM, CDR2 ANQGSEA. In DNA, the CDR3 is TGCAGCGTTGTACACACGGGACTAGCGGAGACCCAGTACTTC. It translates to CSVVHTGLAETQYF. The variable domain in full, completed from reference TRBV29-1 and TRBJ2-5, reads SAVISQKPSRDICQRGTSLTIQCQVDSQVTMMFWYRQQPGQSLTLIATANQGSEATYESGFVIDKFPISRPNLTFSTLTVSNMSPEDSSIYLCSVVHTGLAETQYFGPGTRLLVL.

The chain has TRBV27 and TRBJ2-1; 7 nucleotides align to TRBD2. CDR1 is MNHEY and CDR2 is SMNVEV in the germline V gene (reference sequence). The CDR3 loop spans 15 amino acids. With 2 bases clipped from V and 6 bases from J, the junction kept 7 bases outside the gene matches. The CDR3 DNA is TGTGCCAGCAGTTTAGCGGGGGAGTCCCTCAATGAGCAGTTCTTC. Translated, it gives CASSLAGESLNEQFF.

This clone has only one observation. The chain is built from TRBV18 and TRBJ1-4, with D possibly TRBD1 on 5 matching bases. Germline V gene sequence: CDR1 KGHSH, CDR2 LQKENI. Trimming left V 3 bases short and J 0 bases short, with 14 bases between. CDR3 length equals 17 residues. CDR3 loop: CASSPLIGTATNEKLFF. CDR3 coding DNA: TGTGCCAGCTCACCTCTTATCGGGACTGCAACTAATGAAAAACTGTTTTTT.

The genes are TRBV6-1 and TRBJ2-1; D possibly corresponds to TRBD1 (6 bases). The CDR3 runs 15 residues. V was cut by 10 bases and J by 9 bases, with 25 bases left in between. Germline CDR1 reads MNHNS; CDR2 reads SASEGT. CDR3 sequence: CAILPKGDRFSEQFF. In DNA, the CDR3 is TGTGCCATTCTCCCAAAGGGGGACCGATTCAGTGAGCAGTTCTTC.

The count of this clone is one. The rearrangement uses TRBV5-4 and TRBJ1-1; D perhaps matches TRBD1 (5 bases). Germline V lookup: CDR1 SGHNT, CDR2 YYREEE (reference sequence). The CDR3 consists of 14 residues. The V gene lost 0 bases and the J gene lost 4 bases, with 10 bases spanning the gap. The DNA of the CDR3 is TGTGCCAGCAGCTTGGTTCAGGGAGGCACTGAAGCTTTCTTT. Translating it yields CASSLVQGGTEAFF. Filled out from reference TRBV5-4 and TRBJ1-1, the complete variable domain reads ETGVTQSPTHLIKTRGQQVTLRCSSQSGHNTVSWYQQALGQGPQFIFQYYREEENGRGNFPPRFSGLQFPNYSSELNVNALELDDSALYLCASSLVQGGTEAFFGQGTRLTVV.